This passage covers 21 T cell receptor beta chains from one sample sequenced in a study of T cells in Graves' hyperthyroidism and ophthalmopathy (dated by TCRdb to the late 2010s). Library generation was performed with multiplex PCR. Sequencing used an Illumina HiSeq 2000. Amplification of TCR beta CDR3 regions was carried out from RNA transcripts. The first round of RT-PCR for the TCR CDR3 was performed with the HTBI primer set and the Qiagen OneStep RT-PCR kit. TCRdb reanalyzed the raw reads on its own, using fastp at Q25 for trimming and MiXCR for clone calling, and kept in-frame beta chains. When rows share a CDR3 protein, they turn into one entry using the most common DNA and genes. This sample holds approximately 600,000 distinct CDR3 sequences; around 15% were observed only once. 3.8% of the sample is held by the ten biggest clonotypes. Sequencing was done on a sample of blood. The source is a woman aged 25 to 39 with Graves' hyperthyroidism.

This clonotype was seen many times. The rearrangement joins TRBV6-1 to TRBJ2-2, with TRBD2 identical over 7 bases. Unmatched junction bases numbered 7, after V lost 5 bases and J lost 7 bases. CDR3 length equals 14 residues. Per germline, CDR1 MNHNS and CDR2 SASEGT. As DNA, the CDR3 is TGTGCCAGCAGTTCCAGCGGGATTAGCGGGGAGCTGTTTTTT. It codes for CASSSSGISGELFF.

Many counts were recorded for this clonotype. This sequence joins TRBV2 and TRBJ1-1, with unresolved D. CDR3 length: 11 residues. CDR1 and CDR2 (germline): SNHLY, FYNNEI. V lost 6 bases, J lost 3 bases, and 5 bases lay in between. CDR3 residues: CASRVDTEAFF. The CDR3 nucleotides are TGTGCCAGCAGGGTTGACACTGAAGCTTTCTTT.

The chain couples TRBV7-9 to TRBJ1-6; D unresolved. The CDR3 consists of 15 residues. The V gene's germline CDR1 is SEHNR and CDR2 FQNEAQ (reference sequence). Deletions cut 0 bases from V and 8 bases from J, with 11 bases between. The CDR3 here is CASSLAGARHSPLHF. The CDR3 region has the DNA TGTGCCAGCAGCTTAGCGGGCGCTAGACATTCACCCCTCCACTTT.

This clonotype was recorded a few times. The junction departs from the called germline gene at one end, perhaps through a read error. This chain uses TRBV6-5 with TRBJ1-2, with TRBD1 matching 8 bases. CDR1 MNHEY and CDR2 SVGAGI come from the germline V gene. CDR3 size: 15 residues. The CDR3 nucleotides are TGTGCCAGCAGTCACTCGCGGACAGGGAACTATGGCTACACCTTC. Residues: CASSHSRTGNYGYTF.

The DNA for the CDR3 is TGCAGTGCAAGACGGAAACAGGAGAACACCGGGGAGCTGTTTTTT. Its protein product is CSARRKQENTGELFF. This chain uses TRBV20-1 with TRBJ2-2; a possible D gene is TRBD1 (5 bases). Trimming left V 6 bases short and J 1 base short, with 15 bases between. The CDR3 spans 15 residues. Per the germline V gene, CDR1 is DFQATT and CDR2 is SNEGSKA (reference sequence).

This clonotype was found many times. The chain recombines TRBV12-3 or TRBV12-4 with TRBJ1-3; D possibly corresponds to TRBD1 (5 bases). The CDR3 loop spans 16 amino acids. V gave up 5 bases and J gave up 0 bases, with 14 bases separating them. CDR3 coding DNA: TGTGCCAGCAGTCTCTGGGGCCACGGCTCTGGAAACACCATATATTTT. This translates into CASSLWGHGSGNTIYF.

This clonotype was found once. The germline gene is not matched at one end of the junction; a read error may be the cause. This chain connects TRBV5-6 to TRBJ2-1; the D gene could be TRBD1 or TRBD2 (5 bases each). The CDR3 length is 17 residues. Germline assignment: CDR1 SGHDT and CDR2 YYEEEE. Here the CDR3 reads CASWFGQGGRTYDEQFF. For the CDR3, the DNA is TGTGCCAGCTGGTTTGGACAAGGAGGCCGAACCTACGATGAGCAGTTCTTC. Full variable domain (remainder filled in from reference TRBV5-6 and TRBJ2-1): DAGVTQSPTHLIKTRGQQVTLRCSPKSGHDTVSWYQQALGQGPQFIFQYYEEEERQRGNFPDRFSGHQFPNYSSELNVNALLLGDSALYLCASWFGQGGRTYDEQFFGPGTRLTVL.

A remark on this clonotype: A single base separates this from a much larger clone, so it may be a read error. The DNA of the CDR3 is TGTGCCAGCACCAACTCCTACGAGCAGTACTTC. Protein: CASTNSYEQYF. The rearrangement uses TRBV3-1 and TRBJ2-7; no clear D. This CDR3 has 11 amino acids. Germline V CDR1 and CDR2: LGHDT, YNNKEL (reference sequence). Trimming pared 7 bases from V and 0 bases from J, leaving 4 bases between.

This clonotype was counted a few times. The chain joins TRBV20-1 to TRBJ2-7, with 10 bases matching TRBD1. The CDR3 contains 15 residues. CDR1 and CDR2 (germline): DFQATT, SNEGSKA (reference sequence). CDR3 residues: CSRAGTGAFSYEQYF. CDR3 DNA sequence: TGCAGCAGAGCTGGGACAGGGGCCTTCTCCTACGAGCAGTACTTC.

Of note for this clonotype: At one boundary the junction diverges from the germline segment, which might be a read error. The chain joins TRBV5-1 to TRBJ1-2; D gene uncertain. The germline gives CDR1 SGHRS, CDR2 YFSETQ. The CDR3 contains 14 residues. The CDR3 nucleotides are TGTGCCAGCAGCTTGTCAATAGCCAACTATGGCTACACCTTC. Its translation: CASSLSIANYGYTF.

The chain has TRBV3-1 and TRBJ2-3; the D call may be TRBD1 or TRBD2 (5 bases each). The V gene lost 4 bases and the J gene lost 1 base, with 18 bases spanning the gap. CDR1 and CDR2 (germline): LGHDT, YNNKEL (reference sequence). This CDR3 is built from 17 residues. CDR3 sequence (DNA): TGTGCCAGCAGCCCACAGACTATTACCAGGGGCACAGATACGCAGTATTTT. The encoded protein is CASSPQTITRGTDTQYF.

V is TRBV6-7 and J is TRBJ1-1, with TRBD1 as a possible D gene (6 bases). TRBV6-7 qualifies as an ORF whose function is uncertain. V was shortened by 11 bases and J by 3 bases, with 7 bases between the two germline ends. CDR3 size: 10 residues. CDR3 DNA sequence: TGTGCCCGACAGGACACTGAAGCTTTCTTT. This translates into CARQDTEAFF.

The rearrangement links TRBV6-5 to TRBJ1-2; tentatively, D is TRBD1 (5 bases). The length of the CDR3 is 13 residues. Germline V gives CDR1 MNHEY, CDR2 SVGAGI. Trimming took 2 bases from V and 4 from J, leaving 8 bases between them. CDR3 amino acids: CASSYQGIYGYTF. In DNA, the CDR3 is TGTGCCAGCAGTTACCAGGGAATCTATGGCTACACCTTC.

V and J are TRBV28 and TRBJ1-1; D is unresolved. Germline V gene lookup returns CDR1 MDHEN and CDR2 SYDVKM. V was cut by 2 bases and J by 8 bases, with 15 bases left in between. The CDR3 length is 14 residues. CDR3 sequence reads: CASSLRRTLWEAFF. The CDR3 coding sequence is TGTGCCAGCAGTTTACGAAGGACCCTCTGGGAAGCTTTCTTT.

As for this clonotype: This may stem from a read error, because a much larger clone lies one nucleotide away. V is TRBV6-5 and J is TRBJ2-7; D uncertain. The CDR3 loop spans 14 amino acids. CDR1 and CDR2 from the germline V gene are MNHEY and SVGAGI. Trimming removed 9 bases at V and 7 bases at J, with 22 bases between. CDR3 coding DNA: TGTGCCAGTAATTATGGGCCGGGTCAGAATGAGCAGTACTTC. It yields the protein CASNYGPGQNEQYF.

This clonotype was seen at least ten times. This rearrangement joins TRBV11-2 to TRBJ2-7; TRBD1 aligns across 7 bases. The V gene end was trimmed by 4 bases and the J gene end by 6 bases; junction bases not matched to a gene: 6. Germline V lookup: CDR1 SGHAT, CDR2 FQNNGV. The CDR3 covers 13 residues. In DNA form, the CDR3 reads TGTGCCAGCAGCTACAACAGGGGTTCCGAGCAGTACTTC. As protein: CASSYNRGSEQYF.

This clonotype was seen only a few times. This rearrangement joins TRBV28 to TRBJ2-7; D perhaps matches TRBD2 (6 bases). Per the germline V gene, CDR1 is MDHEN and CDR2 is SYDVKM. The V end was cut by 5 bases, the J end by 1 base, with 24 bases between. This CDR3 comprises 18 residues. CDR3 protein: CASSPLAILAGRSYEQYF. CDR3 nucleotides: TGTGCCAGCAGTCCCCTCGCAATTCTTGCGGGAAGATCCTACGAGCAGTACTTC.

Here the CDR3 reads CASRSLSGGGPTDTQYF. The CDR3 nucleotides read TGTGCCAGCAGGTCACTTAGCGGGGGGGGGCCCACAGATACGCAGTATTTT. The chain is built from TRBV28 and TRBJ2-3; 11 nucleotides line up with TRBD2. Trimming at V came to 6 bases and at J to 2 bases, leaving 10 bases not matched to a gene. CDR3 size: 17 residues. The V gene's germline CDR1 is MDHEN and CDR2 SYDVKM.

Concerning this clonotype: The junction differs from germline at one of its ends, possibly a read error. CDR3 sequence: CASSQRGLAGGQYF. The CDR3 bases are TGTGCCAGCAGCCAACGGGGACTAGCGGGCGGGCAGTATTTT. This chain links TRBV5-1 with TRBJ2-3; 12 positions match TRBD2. The CDR3 is 14 residues long. CDR1 is SGHRS, CDR2 YFSETQ, per germline.

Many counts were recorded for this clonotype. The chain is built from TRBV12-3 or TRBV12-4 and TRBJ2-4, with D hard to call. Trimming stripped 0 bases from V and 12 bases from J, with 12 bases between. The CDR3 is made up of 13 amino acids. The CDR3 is CASSLADGASQYF. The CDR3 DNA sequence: TGTGCCAGCAGTTTAGCGGACGGAGCGAGTCAGTACTTC.

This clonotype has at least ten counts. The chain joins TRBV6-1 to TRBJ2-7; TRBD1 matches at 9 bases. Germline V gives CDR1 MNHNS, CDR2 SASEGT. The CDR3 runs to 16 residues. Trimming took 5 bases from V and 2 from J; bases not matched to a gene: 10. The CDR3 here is CASSTGGGTPTYEQYF. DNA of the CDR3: TGTGCCAGCAGTACAGGGGGCGGAACTCCTACCTACGAGCAGTACTTC.